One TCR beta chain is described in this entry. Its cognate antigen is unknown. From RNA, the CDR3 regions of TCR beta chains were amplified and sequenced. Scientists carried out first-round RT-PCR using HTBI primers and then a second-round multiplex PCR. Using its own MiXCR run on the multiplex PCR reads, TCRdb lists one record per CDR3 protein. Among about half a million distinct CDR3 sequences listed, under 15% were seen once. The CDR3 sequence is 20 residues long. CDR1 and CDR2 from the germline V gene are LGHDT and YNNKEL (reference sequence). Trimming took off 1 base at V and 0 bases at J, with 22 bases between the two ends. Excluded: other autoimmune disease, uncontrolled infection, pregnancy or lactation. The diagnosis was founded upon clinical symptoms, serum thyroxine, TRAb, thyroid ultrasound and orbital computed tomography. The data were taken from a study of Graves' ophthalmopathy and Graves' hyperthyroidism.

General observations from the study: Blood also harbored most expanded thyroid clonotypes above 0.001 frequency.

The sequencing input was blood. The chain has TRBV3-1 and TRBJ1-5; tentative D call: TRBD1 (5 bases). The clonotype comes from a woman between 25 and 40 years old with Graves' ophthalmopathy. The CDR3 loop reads CASSQGIGTGTRYSNQPQHF. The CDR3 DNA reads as TGTGCCAGCAGCCAAGGAATCGGAACCGGGACGAGATATAGCAATCAGCCCCAGCATTTT.